This T cell receptor beta chain was identified during a study of shared clonotypes between healthy human individuals. Broader study findings: Sampling covered nothing but blood. Tissue TCR repertoires likely differ from those found in blood.

Note on this clone: Its antigen is unknown.

Naive CD8 populations comprised CD45RO-negative cells positively selected for CCR7, excluding terminally differentiated effector memory CD45RA+ cells. The CDR3 consists of 15 residues. Germline trimming cut 4 bases from V and 4 bases from J; bases unmatched to any gene: 9. Germline CDR1 SGDLS, CDR2 YYNGEE. Only in-frame clones appear in the TCRdb table, and some are missing; sequencing was by immunoSEQ multiplex PCR. The table lists hundreds of thousands of clones, 92% of them singletons, with around 24% in the top ten. The clonotype comes from a young man in good health. The genes are TRBV9 and TRBJ1-1; 8 bases are shared with TRBD1. Input material: naive CD8+ T cells sorted from blood. Here the CDR3 DNA reads TGTGCCAGCAGCTCGACGGGACAGGAGAGCACTGAAGCTTTCTTT. Its protein is CASSSTGQESTEAFF. The full variable domain, with the rest looked up from reference TRBV9 and TRBJ1-1, is DSGVTQTPKHLITATGQRVTLRCSPRSGDLSVYWYQQSLDQGLQFLIQYYNGEERAKGNILERFSAQQFPDLHSELNLSSLELGDSALYFCASSSTGQESTEAFFGQGTRLTVV.